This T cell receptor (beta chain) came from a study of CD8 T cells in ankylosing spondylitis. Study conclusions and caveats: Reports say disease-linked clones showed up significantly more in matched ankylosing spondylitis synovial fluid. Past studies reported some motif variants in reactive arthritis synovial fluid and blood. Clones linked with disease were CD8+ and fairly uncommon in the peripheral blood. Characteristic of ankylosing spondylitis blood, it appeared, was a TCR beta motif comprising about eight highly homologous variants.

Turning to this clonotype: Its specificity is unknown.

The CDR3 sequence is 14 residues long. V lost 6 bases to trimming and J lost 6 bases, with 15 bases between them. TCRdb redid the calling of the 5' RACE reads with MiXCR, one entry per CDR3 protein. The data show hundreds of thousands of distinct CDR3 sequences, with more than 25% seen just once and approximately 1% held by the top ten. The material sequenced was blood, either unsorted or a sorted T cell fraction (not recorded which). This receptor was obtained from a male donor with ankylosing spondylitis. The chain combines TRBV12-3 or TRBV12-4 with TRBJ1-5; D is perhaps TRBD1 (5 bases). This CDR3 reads CASSSFTGRQPQHF. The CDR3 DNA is TGTGCCAGCAGCTCCTTTACAGGACGTCAGCCCCAGCATTTT.